This passage covers 27 T cell receptor beta chains from one sample sequenced in a study of T cell repertoires in cytomegalovirus infection. In TCRdb, the reads were re-called with MiXCR into one record per CDR3 protein. Of about 130,000 distinct CDR3 sequences in the sample, roughly 8.2% were seen once. What was sequenced was PBMCs. The receptors stem from a human donor in good health (CMV status not recorded). Some clones in this sample may be carry-over from other donors' samples.

This clonotype has ten or more counts. The J gene is TRBJ2-3, the V gene TRBV2; weak D call: TRBD2 (6 bases). CDR3 size: 13 residues. CDR1 is SNHLY and CDR2 is FYNNEI in the germline V gene. V lost 6 bases and J lost 6, with 13 bases in between. The CDR3 bases are TGTGCCAGCAGCCTCGGGACTGCCGATACGCAGTATTTT. As protein: CASSLGTADTQYF. The complete variable domain, with remaining parts taken from reference TRBV2 and TRBJ2-3, reads EPEVTQTPSHQVTQMGQEVILRCVPISNHLYFYWYRQILGQKVEFLVSFYNNEISEKSEIFDDQFSVERPDGSNFTLKIRSTKLEDSAMYFCASSLGTADTQYFGPGTRLTVL.

This clonotype was counted at least ten times. This chain joins TRBV5-4 and TRBJ1-4; D unclear. Germline loops: CDR1 SGHNT, CDR2 YYREEE (reference sequence). The ends were cut back, 0 bases at V and 8 bases at J, with 11 bases in the middle. CDR3 length: 14 residues. CDR3: CASSLEGLGEKLFF. CDR3 bases: TGTGCCAGCAGCTTGGAAGGGTTGGGGGAAAAACTGTTTTTT.

This clonotype was counted ten times or more. The V and J genes are TRBV15 and TRBJ1-3; no firm D call. This CDR3 is 16 amino acids long. The V end was cut by 4 bases, the J end by 0 bases, with 13 bases between. Germline V gene lookup returns CDR1 LNHNV and CDR2 YYDKDF (reference sequence). CDR3 in amino acids: CATSTFTQNSGNTIYF. The CDR3 DNA sequence: TGTGCCACCAGCACATTTACACAGAACTCTGGAAACACCATATATTTT.

This rearrangement joins TRBV2 to TRBJ2-3; TRBD2 agrees at 8 bases. The ends lost 3 bases at V and 3 bases at J; junction bases unmatched: 5. Germline V gives CDR1 SNHLY, CDR2 FYNNEI. The CDR3 extends over 15 amino acids. The CDR3 nucleotides read TGTGCCAGCAGTGAGGTCGGGGGGGCGACAGATACGCAGTATTTT. Protein: CASSEVGGATDTQYF.

The gene calls are TRBV5-1 and TRBJ2-6, with TRBD1 matching 7 bases. This CDR3 has 18 amino acids. J gave up 0 bases and V 1 base, and 7 bases lay outside the gene matches. Germline CDR1 and CDR2: SGHRS and YFSETQ. Here the CDR3 reads CASSLRQGEASGANVLTF. Here the CDR3 DNA reads TGCGCCAGCAGCTTGCGACAGGGAGAGGCCTCTGGGGCCAACGTCCTGACTTTC. Supplemented by reference TRBV5-1 and TRBJ2-6, the full variable domain reads KAGVTQTPRYLIKTRGQQVTLSCSPISGHRSVSWYQQTPGQGLQFLFEYFSETQRNKGNFPGRFSGRQFSNSRSEMNVSTLELGDSALYLCASSLRQGEASGANVLTFGAGSRLTVL.

This clonotype has a count of ten or more. The chain is built from TRBV6-2 or TRBV6-3 and TRBJ2-5; D not certain. Germline loops: CDR1 MNHEY, CDR2 SVGEGT. Trimming removed 2 bases at V and 5 bases at J, with 6 bases between. The CDR3 is 12 amino acids. Here the CDR3 DNA reads TGTGCCAGCAGTTACGGGCAGGAGACCCAGTACTTC. It translates to CASSYGQETQYF.

This clonotype was found many times. The gene calls are TRBV11-1 and TRBJ2-1; D uncertain. The CDR3 has 11 residues. The germline V and J ends were trimmed by 5 bases and 12 bases, with 11 bases remaining between them. Germline V gives CDR1 SGHAT, CDR2 FQDESV (reference sequence). CDR3 protein: CASSGESWQFF. The CDR3 bases are TGTGCCAGCAGCGGCGAATCTTGGCAGTTCTTC.

This clonotype was picked up many times. The chain links TRBV28 to TRBJ1-5; 9 positions match TRBD1. The CDR3 contains 15 residues. Germline CDR1 MDHEN, CDR2 SYDVKM. Trimming at V came to 6 bases and at J to 1 base, leaving 4 bases not matched to a gene. CDR3 amino acids: CASRTGGKSNQPQHF. The CDR3 nucleotides read TGTGCCAGCAGAACAGGGGGCAAAAGCAATCAGCCCCAGCATTTT.

The chain employs TRBV6-6 and TRBJ2-7, with D uncertain. V lost 0 bases and J 3 bases, leaving 6 bases between the germline ends. Germline V gene sequence: CDR1 MNHNY, CDR2 SVGAGI (reference sequence). There are 13 residues in the CDR3. The CDR3 DNA is TGTGCCAGCAGTTACTCCGCCTACTACGAGCAGTACTTC. It is translated as CASSYSAYYEQYF.

There are many counts of this clonotype. This chain connects TRBV7-2 to TRBJ2-6, with 11 bases aligning to TRBD1. The junction had 9 bases not matched to a gene; V was cut back by 5 bases and J by 3 bases. The CDR3 spans 18 residues. Germline-derived CDR1 and CDR2 are SGHTA and FQGNSA. Written as DNA, the CDR3 is TGTGCCAGCAGCACCACGGTGGACAGGGGGCATGGGGCCAACGTCCTGACTTTC. Protein sequence: CASSTTVDRGHGANVLTF.

Comments on this clonotype: A much larger clone is a single base away; this may be a read error. The chain couples TRBV12-3 or TRBV12-4 to TRBJ2-1, with a tentative D call TRBD2 (6 bases). This CDR3 contains 14 residues. V was clipped by 5 bases and J by 1 base, with 9 bases between them. The CDR3 DNA reads as TGTGCCAGCAGTGATGGGGGGTCCTACAATGAGCAGTTCTTC. Encoded protein: CASSDGGSYNEQFF.

This clonotype was seen only a few times. J is TRBJ1-2 and V is TRBV5-4, with 8 bases fitting TRBD1. J gave up 4 bases and V 4 bases, and 3 bases lay outside the gene matches. CDR3 length: 13 residues. Germline V gene sequence: CDR1 SGHNT, CDR2 YYREEE (reference sequence). The CDR3 is CASSQTGVYGYTF. The CDR3 bases are TGTGCCAGCAGCCAGACAGGGGTCTATGGCTACACCTTC.

This clonotype has only a few counts. The V call is TRBV12-3 or TRBV12-4, the J call TRBJ1-1, with D uncertain. CDR3 size: 14 residues. Between the trimmed V and J ends, which lost 5 bases and 0 bases, there was a span of 10 bases. DNA of the CDR3: TGTGCCAGCAGTAAACAGAACATGAACACTGAAGCTTTCTTT. It codes for CASSKQNMNTEAFF.

This clonotype was detected ten times or more. The J gene is TRBJ1-5, the V gene TRBV20-1; TRBD1 is a possible D gene (6 bases). Per the germline V gene, CDR1 is DFQATT and CDR2 is SNEGSKA (reference sequence). V lost 2 bases, J lost 3 bases, and 11 bases lay in between. CDR3 length: 14 amino acids. The CDR3 region is CSARKGENNQPQHF. The CDR3 region has the DNA TGCAGTGCTAGAAAGGGGGAGAACAATCAGCCCCAGCATTTT.

This clonotype was seen ten or more times. The rearrangement uses TRBV6-2 or TRBV6-3 and TRBJ2-1; D uncertain. Germline CDR1 and CDR2: MNHEY and SVGEGT. V lost 6 bases, J lost 9 bases, and 6 bases lay in between. The CDR3 is 10 amino acids. The CDR3 spells CASSSGEQFF. The CDR3 DNA reads as TGTGCCAGCAGCTCCGGTGAGCAGTTCTTC.

This clonotype was seen repeatedly, ten times or more. The V call is TRBV6-2 or TRBV6-3, the J call TRBJ1-5; the D is unclear. Trimming took 7 bases from V and 5 from J, leaving 15 bases between them. The CDR3 has 14 residues. The germline gives CDR1 MNHEY, CDR2 SVGEGT. CDR3 DNA sequence: TGTGCCAGCAAGAATCCGGACTCATATCAGCCCCAGCATTTT. It encodes CASKNPDSYQPQHF.

In this sample, this clonotype turned up many times. In DNA form, the CDR3 reads TGTGCCAGCAGCCCTCAAGGGGGAGTGAACACTGAAGCTTTCTTT. Encoded protein: CASSPQGGVNTEAFF. This sequence joins TRBV7-2 and TRBJ1-1; D perhaps matches TRBD1 (6 bases). Germline V gene sequence: CDR1 SGHTA, CDR2 FQGNSA. This CDR3 is 15 amino acids long. Deletions cut 5 bases from V and 0 bases from J, with 13 bases between.

This clonotype was recorded many times. The chain has TRBV14 and TRBJ2-1, with D unclear. This CDR3 has 15 amino acids. The germline CDR1 and CDR2 sequences are SGHDN and FVKESK. The germline V and J ends were trimmed by 2 bases and 2 bases, with 10 bases remaining between them. CDR3: CASSQYPDTYNEQFF. The CDR3 region has the DNA TGTGCCAGCAGCCAATACCCCGATACCTACAATGAGCAGTTCTTC.

In this sample, this clonotype turned up many times. The V gene is TRBV7-2, the J gene TRBJ2-1; 12 bases match TRBD2. The CDR3 spans 14 residues. J was trimmed by 10 bases and V by 1 base; bases with no gene match: 2. Looked up from germline, CDR1 is SGHTA and CDR2 is FQGNSA. The CDR3 region is CASSLELAGGEQFF. CDR3 bases: TGTGCCAGCAGCTTAGAGCTAGCGGGGGGGGAGCAGTTCTTC. Variable domain in full (rest from reference TRBV7-2 and TRBJ2-1): GAGVSQSPSNKVTEKGKDVELRCDPISGHTALYWYRQSLGQGLEFLIYFQGNSAPDKSGLPSDRFSAERTGGSVSTLTIQRTQQEDSAVYLCASSLELAGGEQFFGPGTRLTVL.

This clonotype was picked up many times. The rearrangement joins TRBV20-1 to TRBJ1-2, with TRBD1 matching over 7 bases. CDR3 length equals 15 residues. J was trimmed by 4 bases and V by 5 bases; bases with no gene match: 13. The germline gives CDR1 DFQATT, CDR2 SNEGSKA (reference sequence). CDR3 DNA sequence: TGCAGTGCTCGACACCCGACAGGGTTCTCCTATGGCTACACCTTC. It specifies CSARHPTGFSYGYTF.

This clonotype came up a few times. This rearrangement joins TRBV9 to TRBJ2-2; no firm D call. V dropped 0 bases and J dropped 1 base, with 7 bases sitting between them. CDR1 is SGDLS and CDR2 is YYNGEE in the germline V gene. CDR3 length: 15 residues. The CDR3, as DNA: TGTGCCAGCAGCGTAGTTCCAGTGAACACCGGGGAGCTGTTTTTT. It yields the protein CASSVVPVNTGELFF.

This clonotype was seen a handful of times. The gene calls are TRBV20-1 and TRBJ2-1; D is unresolved. Germline CDR1 and CDR2: DFQATT and SNEGSKA (reference sequence). Deletions cut 0 bases from V and 7 bases from J, with 25 bases between. The CDR3 has 18 amino acids. CDR3 loop: CSARDSVRAIPIQNEQFF. DNA for the CDR3: TGCAGTGCTAGAGATTCAGTACGTGCGATCCCGATTCAGAATGAGCAGTTCTTC.

This clonotype came up many times. This chain joins TRBV2 and TRBJ2-1; D uncertain. Trimming pared 6 bases from V and 13 bases from J, leaving 19 bases between. The CDR3 extends over 13 amino acids. Per the germline V gene, CDR1 is SNHLY and CDR2 is FYNNEI. CDR3 nucleotides: TGTGCCAGCAGAATAAGCTTAACGGCATTCCAGTTCTTC. It yields the protein CASRISLTAFQFF. The full variable domain, rest sourced from reference TRBV2 and TRBJ2-1, is EPEVTQTPSHQVTQMGQEVILRCVPISNHLYFYWYRQILGQKVEFLVSFYNNEISEKSEIFDDQFSVERPDGSNFTLKIRSTKLEDSAMYFCASRISLTAFQFFGPGTRLTVL.

In its sample, this clonotype was seen many times. This rearrangement joins TRBV7-2 to TRBJ1-1; perhaps TRBD1 as D (6 bases). The CDR3 loop spans 14 amino acids. Trimming took 5 bases from V and 0 from J, leaving 10 bases between them. CDR1 SGHTA and CDR2 FQGNSA come from the germline V gene. The CDR3 spells CASSPYRVNTEAFF. In DNA form, the CDR3 reads TGTGCCAGCAGCCCGTACAGGGTGAACACTGAAGCTTTCTTT.

V and J are TRBV6-6 and TRBJ2-1; the D is unclear. Looked up from germline, CDR1 is MNHNY and CDR2 is SVGAGI (reference sequence). The CDR3 loop spans 15 amino acids. V was trimmed by 8 bases and J by 5 bases, leaving 19 bases between them. CDR3: CASHAALHANNEQFF. The CDR3 region has the DNA TGTGCCAGCCATGCGGCTCTTCATGCTAACAATGAGCAGTTCTTC.

The rearrangement uses TRBV5-4 and TRBJ1-1; D ambiguous. Trimming shortened V by 3 bases and J by 6 bases, and 9 bases separated the two germline ends. In germline, CDR1 is SGHNT, CDR2 YYREEE (reference sequence). CDR3 size: 12 residues. The CDR3 sequence: CASSYNKAEAFF. In nucleotides, the CDR3 is TGTGCCAGCAGCTACAATAAAGCTGAAGCTTTCTTT.

This clonotype was seen repeatedly, ten times or more. CDR3 nucleotide sequence: TGTGCCAGCAACCCCGCCCTAGGGAATGAGCAGTTCTTC. Translated: CASNPALGNEQFF. The rearrangement uses TRBV6-2 or TRBV6-3 and TRBJ2-1; no clear D. The V and J ends lost 7 bases and 7 bases respectively, with 14 bases between them. Germline-derived CDR1 and CDR2 are MNHEY and SVGEGT. This CDR3 has 13 residues.